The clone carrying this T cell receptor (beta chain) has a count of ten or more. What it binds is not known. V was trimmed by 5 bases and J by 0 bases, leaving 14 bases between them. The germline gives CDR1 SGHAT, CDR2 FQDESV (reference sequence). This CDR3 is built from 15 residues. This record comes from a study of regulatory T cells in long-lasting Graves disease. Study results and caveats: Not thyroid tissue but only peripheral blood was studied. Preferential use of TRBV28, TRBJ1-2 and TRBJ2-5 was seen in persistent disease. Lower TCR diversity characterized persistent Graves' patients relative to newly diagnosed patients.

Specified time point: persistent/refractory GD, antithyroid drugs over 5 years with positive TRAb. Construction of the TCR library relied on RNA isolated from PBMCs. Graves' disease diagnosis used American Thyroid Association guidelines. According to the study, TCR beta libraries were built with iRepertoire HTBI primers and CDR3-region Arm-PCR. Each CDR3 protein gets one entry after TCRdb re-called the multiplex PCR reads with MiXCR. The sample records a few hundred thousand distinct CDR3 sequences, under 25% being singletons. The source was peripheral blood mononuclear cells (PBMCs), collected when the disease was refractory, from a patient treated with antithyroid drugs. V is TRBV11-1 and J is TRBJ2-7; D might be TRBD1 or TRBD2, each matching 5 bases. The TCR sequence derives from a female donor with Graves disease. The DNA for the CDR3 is TGTGCCAGCAGCCTATCACGGGACCACTCCTACGAGCAGTACTTC. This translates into CASSLSRDHSYEQYF. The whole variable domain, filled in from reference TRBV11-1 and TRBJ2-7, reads EAEVAQSPRYKITEKSQAVAFWCDPISGHATLYWYRQILGQGPELLVQFQDESVVDDSQLPKDRFSAERLKGVDSTLKIQPAELGDSAMYLCASSLSRDHSYEQYFGPGTRLTVT.